Listed here are 26 T cell receptor beta chains from one sample, sequenced in a study of T-cell reconstitution after alpha-beta-depleted transplantation in children (dated by TCRdb to 2016 to 2018). The label giving this sample's treatment or condition can be read as: allogeneic hematopoietic cell transplantation with graft depleted of TCRalphabeta T cells and CD19 B cells. The receptor library was made with PCR. These reads were obtained on an Illumina HiSeq 2500. Molecular barcoding was employed in the preparation of TCR libraries, with unique molecular identifiers being used to normalize TCRbeta repertoire quantification. The public sequencing data were trimmed at Q25 with fastp and processed into clonotypes with MiXCR by TCRdb, which kept only in-frame beta chains. Every distinct CDR3 protein forms one entry, paired with its most common genes and DNA. The sample table shows roughly 420,000 distinct CDR3 sequences, and around 16% are seen once. Of the sample, just under 30% is held by the ten largest clones.

The sequencing used PBMCs, mostly from graft donor cells, collected 360 days after TCRalphabeta/CD19-depleted stem cell transplant. The receptors were sampled from a boy under two years old who had a stem cell transplant for Wiskott-Aldrich syndrome, so the T cells may come from the graft donor.

In its sample, this clonotype was seen many times. The chain carries TRBV6-2 or TRBV6-3 and TRBJ1-6; 8 bases agree with TRBD1. The V and J ends lost 7 bases and 7 bases, in that order; junction bases with no gene match: 9. Germline V CDR1 and CDR2: MNHEY, SVGEGT. The CDR3 length is 15 residues. Written as DNA, the CDR3 is TGTGCCAGCAAAAGACCGACAGGGGACAATTCACCCCTCCACTTT. The encoded protein is CASKRPTGDNSPLHF.

The gene calls are TRBV7-2 and TRBJ2-7; 9 bases match TRBD1. The CDR3 totals 14 residues. The germline gives CDR1 SGHTA, CDR2 FQGNSA. V gave up 4 bases and J gave up 7 bases; unmatched junction bases: 8. The CDR3 protein is CASSSRDRAGEQYF. In DNA form, the CDR3 reads TGTGCCAGCAGCTCCCGGGACAGGGCGGGAGAGCAGTACTTC.

This clonotype occurred a few times. The rearrangement links TRBV2 to TRBJ2-2; 9 bases line up with TRBD2. V dropped 5 bases and J dropped 2; count of bases not matched to a gene: 6. From germline, CDR1 is SNHLY and CDR2 FYNNEI. There are 16 residues in the CDR3. The CDR3 region has the DNA TGTGCCAGCAGTTCAGCGGGAGGCCGCAACACCGGGGAGCTGTTTTTT. It encodes CASSSAGGRNTGELFF.

In DNA form, the CDR3 reads TGTGCCAGCAGGCTATACACCGGGGAGCTGTTTTTT. It encodes CASRLYTGELFF. The chain is built from TRBV2 and TRBJ2-2, with D hard to call. Germline loops: CDR1 SNHLY, CDR2 FYNNEI. V gave up 6 bases and J gave up 3 bases, with 5 bases separating them. This CDR3 region has 12 residues. Complete variable domain (other parts from reference TRBV2 and TRBJ2-2): EPEVTQTPSHQVTQMGQEVILRCVPISNHLYFYWYRQILGQKVEFLVSFYNNEISEKSEIFDDQFSVERPDGSNFTLKIRSTKLEDSAMYFCASRLYTGELFFGEGSRLTVL.

The V gene is TRBV20-1, the J gene TRBJ2-3; no clear D. The germline CDR1 and CDR2 sequences are DFQATT and SNEGSKA (reference sequence). The V and J ends lost 3 bases and 4 bases respectively, with 5 bases between them. This CDR3 contains 11 residues. Here the CDR3 reads CSASISDTQYF. The CDR3 nucleotides are TGCAGTGCTAGTATATCAGATACGCAGTATTTT.

V usage is TRBV28 and J usage is TRBJ2-7; D gene uncertain. V was shortened by 2 bases and J by 3 bases, with 11 bases between the two germline ends. CDR3 length equals 14 residues. Germline V lookup: CDR1 MDHEN, CDR2 SYDVKM. The CDR3 DNA reads as TGTGCCAGCAGTTTACCCCTAAGGAACTACGAGCAGTACTTC. Translating gives CASSLPLRNYEQYF.

The table lists this clonotype with many counts. The CDR3 protein is CASSFLSLETQYF. The CDR3 nucleotides are TGTGCCAGCAGCTTCCTTAGCTTAGAGACCCAGTACTTC. The chain uses TRBV5-6 and TRBJ2-5; D is unclear. The germline V gene has CDR1 SGHDT and CDR2 YYEEEE. V dropped 2 bases and J dropped 4 bases, with 9 bases sitting between them. CDR3 length: 13 residues.

The V and J genes are TRBV20-1 and TRBJ2-1, with D unresolved. The germline V and J ends were trimmed by 2 bases and 11 bases, with 16 bases remaining between them. The CDR3 runs to 13 residues. Germline-derived CDR1 and CDR2 are DFQATT and SNEGSKA (reference sequence). CDR3 loop: CSARPLDERKQFF. For the CDR3, the DNA is TGCAGTGCTAGACCGTTGGACGAGCGAAAGCAGTTCTTC.

This rearrangement joins TRBV24-1 to TRBJ2-1; 7 bases line up with TRBD1. V trimming: 4 bases; J trimming: 1 base; junction bases outside the gene matches: 3. The CDR3 loop spans 15 amino acids. CDR1 and CDR2 from the germline V gene are KGHDR and SFDVKD. The CDR3 DNA reads TGTGCCACCAGTGAACGGGACAGTTCCTACAATGAGCAGTTCTTC. This sequence encodes CATSERDSSYNEQFF.

The V and J genes are TRBV7-9 and TRBJ2-7, with 7 nucleotides matching TRBD2. V shed 4 bases and J 1 base; nucleotides not matched to a gene: 10. Germline V gene sequence: CDR1 SEHNR, CDR2 FQNEAQ (reference sequence). This CDR3 has 16 residues. CDR3 sequence: CASSSRDYRLSYEQYF. The CDR3 region has the DNA TGTGCCAGCAGCTCCCGGGACTACCGACTGTCCTACGAGCAGTACTTC.

In this sample, this clonotype turned up a few times. The chain has TRBV5-1 and TRBJ2-2; D gene ambiguous. Trimming cost V 4 bases and J 5 bases, with 12 bases left between them. The CDR3 has 14 amino acids. Per the germline V gene, CDR1 is SGHRS and CDR2 is YFSETQ. CDR3 DNA sequence: TGCGCCAGCAGCCCCGGAGAGCCGACCGGGGAGCTGTTTTTT. It codes for CASSPGEPTGELFF. The variable domain in full, completed from reference TRBV5-1 and TRBJ2-2, reads KAGVTQTPRYLIKTRGQQVTLSCSPISGHRSVSWYQQTPGQGLQFLFEYFSETQRNKGNFPGRFSGRQFSNSRSEMNVSTLELGDSALYLCASSPGEPTGELFFGEGSRLTVL.

The chain combines TRBV4-1 with TRBJ2-4; weak D call: TRBD1 (6 bases). CDR1 and CDR2 from the germline V gene are MGHRA and YSYEKL. Between the trimmed V and J ends, which lost 5 bases and 0 bases, there was a span of 14 bases. The CDR3 totals 16 residues. The CDR3, as DNA: TGCGCCAGCAGCTTCGACAGGAAACTAGCCAAAAACATTCAGTACTTC. Translated: CASSFDRKLAKNIQYF.

This clonotype was seen at least ten times. V usage is TRBV20-1 and J usage is TRBJ2-5; maybe TRBD1 (5 bases). The CDR3 runs 15 residues. Trimming stripped 3 bases from V and 0 bases from J, with 14 bases between. Germline V CDR1 and CDR2: DFQATT, SNEGSKA (reference sequence). The CDR3 bases are TGCAGTGCTAGCTCGACAGACTGGTACCAAGAGACCCAGTACTTC. It yields the protein CSASSTDWYQETQYF.

V is TRBV14 and J is TRBJ2-3; 10 bases are shared with TRBD1. CDR3 length: 18 residues. Germline-derived CDR1 and CDR2 are SGHDN and FVKESK. Losses at the gene ends were 2 bases for V and 6 bases for J; bases not matched to a gene: 14. DNA of the CDR3: TGTGCCAGCAGCCAACAATACAACACCGGGACAGGGGATGATACGCAGTATTTT. Translation: CASSQQYNTGTGDDTQYF.

This clonotype has at least ten counts. J is TRBJ2-7 and V is TRBV6-6; D remains ambiguous. Trimming cost V 2 bases and J 4 bases, with 6 bases left between them. Germline assignment: CDR1 MNHNY and CDR2 SVGAGI (reference sequence). The CDR3 is 12 amino acids. This chain's CDR3 is CASSYGRYEQYF. CDR3 nucleotides: TGTGCCAGCAGTTACGGGCGTTACGAGCAGTACTTC.

This chain connects TRBV6-5 to TRBJ2-7, with D possibly TRBD1 on 6 matching bases. V was pared by 2 bases and J by 6 bases, with 14 bases between. From germline, CDR1 is MNHEY and CDR2 SVGAGI. There are 14 residues in the CDR3. The CDR3 region is CASSYGGQSSEQYF. The CDR3 region has the DNA TGTGCCAGCAGTTACGGTGGACAGAGCTCCGAGCAGTACTTC.

This clonotype was observed a few times. The rearrangement uses TRBV2 and TRBJ2-5, with D possibly TRBD1 on 6 matching bases. V lost 6 bases, J lost 3 bases, and 14 bases lay in between. This CDR3 has 14 residues. Germline-derived CDR1 and CDR2 are SNHLY and FYNNEI. The CDR3 region is CASSRDRSEETQYF. CDR3 DNA sequence: TGTGCCAGCAGCCGAGACAGGTCGGAAGAGACCCAGTACTTC.

This clonotype was observed a handful of times. The V and J genes are TRBV5-1 and TRBJ2-7, with no clear D. The length of the CDR3 is 13 residues. Germline lookup yields CDR1 SGHRS and CDR2 YFSETQ. Trimming removed 0 bases from V and 7 bases from J, with 11 bases in between. The CDR3 region is CASSLVTYSEQYF. In DNA form, the CDR3 reads TGCGCCAGCAGCTTGGTAACGTATAGTGAGCAGTACTTC.

CDR3 residues: CASSYSSGLAGFNEQFF. In nucleotides, the CDR3 is TGTGCCAGCAGTTACTCGTCTGGTCTAGCGGGATTTAATGAGCAGTTCTTC. The chain recombines TRBV6-2 or TRBV6-3 with TRBJ2-1, with 9 bases lining up with TRBD2. CDR3 length: 17 residues. The germline gives CDR1 MNHEY, CDR2 SVGEGT. V lost 0 bases and J lost 7; bases outside the gene matches: 10.

This clonotype was recorded at least ten times. This rearrangement joins TRBV10-1 to TRBJ2-2; 7 bases agree with TRBD2. Germline trimming cut 4 bases from V and 5 bases from J; bases unmatched to any gene: 4. CDR3 length: 14 amino acids. The V gene's germline CDR1 is WNHNN and CDR2 SYGVQD (reference sequence). The CDR3 reads CASSVSGRTGELFF. The CDR3 DNA reads as TGCGCCAGCAGTGTTAGCGGGCGGACCGGGGAGCTGTTTTTT.

The chain is built from TRBV5-1 and TRBJ2-1; 13 bases line up with TRBD2. The V and J ends lost 6 bases and 9 bases, in that order; junction bases with no gene match: 6. The CDR3 extends over 14 amino acids. Germline loops: CDR1 SGHRS, CDR2 YFSETQ. The CDR3 nucleotides read TGCGCCAGCACCCGGACTAGCGGGAGCATTGAGCAGTTCTTC. Translation: CASTRTSGSIEQFF.

This clonotype was counted many times. This chain uses TRBV5-1 with TRBJ2-5; no firm D call. The CDR3 runs to 12 residues. Germline V gene sequence: CDR1 SGHRS, CDR2 YFSETQ. Trimming stripped 2 bases from V and 4 bases from J, with 6 bases between. CDR3 loop: CASSFTRETQYF. CDR3 bases: TGCGCCAGCAGCTTTACACGAGAGACCCAGTACTTC.

A few counts support this clonotype. The J gene is TRBJ2-5, the V gene TRBV14; D gene unclear. Trimming took off 3 bases at V and 8 bases at J, with 13 bases between the two ends. The CDR3 consists of 13 residues. From germline, CDR1 is SGHDN and CDR2 FVKESK. The CDR3 loop reads CASSHRSKRTQYF. The CDR3 nucleotides read TGTGCCAGCAGCCATCGCAGTAAGAGAACCCAGTACTTC. Full variable domain (rest looked up from reference TRBV14 and TRBJ2-5): EAGVTQFPSHSVIEKGQTVTLRCDPISGHDNLYWYRRVMGKEIKFLLHFVKESKQDESGMPNNRFLAERTGGTYSTLKVQPAELEDSGVYFCASSHRSKRTQYFGPGTRLLVL.

This clonotype was seen more than once but under ten times. This chain joins TRBV28 and TRBJ2-7, with D tentatively TRBD2 (6 bases). There are 14 residues in the CDR3. V was clipped by 5 bases and J by 2 bases, with 13 bases between them. Germline values: CDR1 MDHEN, CDR2 SYDVKM. The CDR3 loop is CASSRTAGTYEQYF. CDR3 nucleotides: TGTGCCAGCAGTCGGACGGCGGGAACCTACGAGCAGTACTTC.

This clonotype was observed a handful of times. V usage is TRBV15 and J usage is TRBJ2-1; no clear D. Per germline, CDR1 LNHNV and CDR2 YYDKDF (reference sequence). Trimming took off 0 bases at V and 1 base at J, with 10 bases between the two ends. This CDR3 contains 16 residues. CDR3 region: CATSRDSSPSYNEQFF. The CDR3 DNA reads TGTGCCACCAGCAGAGACAGCAGCCCTTCCTACAATGAGCAGTTCTTC.

This clonotype was seen repeatedly, ten times or more. One junction end does not reproduce the germline sequence, and a read error may be involved. The chain joins TRBV5-1 to TRBJ2-3; D may be TRBD2 (7 bases). CDR1 is SGHRS and CDR2 is YFSETQ in the germline V gene. The length of the CDR3 is 15 residues. The CDR3 coding sequence is TGTGCCAGCAGCCCACGGGGGGCCAGCACAGATACGCAGTATTTT. Residues: CASSPRGASTDTQYF.